This T cell receptor (beta chain) comes out of a study of OX40 agonist ivuxolimab in advanced cancers. On the study more broadly: Ivuxolimab is an agonistic anti-OX40 (CD134) antibody, and patients were treated with it. General study points: Partial responders at 0.1-3.0 mg/kg showed near-lowest clonal expansion. At 0.1 to 3.0 mg/kg and by week 6, CD4+ and CD8+ T cells in the blood had expanded clonally.

Assay: immunoSEQ multiplex PCR; the TCRdb copy retains only in-frame clones and omits some. The table lists 70,000 or so clones, 87% of them singletons. Concerning this clone itself: The antigen is unknown.

The starting material was CD4+ or CD8+ T cells sorted from blood, obtained in a trial of the OX40 agonist ivuxolimab. This TCR came from an adult with an advanced solid tumor such as melanoma, head and neck, liver or kidney cancer.

CDR3 nucleotide sequence: TGTGCCAGCAGCCTGGGACAGTTCACTGAAGCTTTCTTT. The encoded protein is CASSLGQFTEAFF. The J gene is TRBJ1-1, the V gene TRBV5-5; TRBD1 matches 7 bases. Germline V gives CDR1 SGHKS, CDR2 YYEKEE (reference sequence). This CDR3 has 13 amino acids. V gave up 4 bases and J gave up 4 bases; unmatched junction bases: 4.